This T cell receptor beta chain was recovered during a study of T cells in Graves' hyperthyroidism and ophthalmopathy. Findings and limits, study-wide: In the analysis, a 13 V-J model separated ophthalmopathy from stable hyperthyroidism. Ophthalmopathy, which appeared later, was predicted by the model a median 6.5 months before onset.

This CDR3 is built from 16 residues. In germline, CDR1 is SEHNR, CDR2 FQNEAQ (reference sequence). Trimming removed 7 bases from V and 6 bases from J; junction bases left unmatched: 15. This clonotype was counted ten times or more. Its antigen is unidentified. It was RNA transcripts that yielded the amplified TCR beta CDR3 regions. During a first-round RT-PCR of the TCR CDR3, the HTBI primer set was used. MiXCR was run by TCRdb on the multiplex PCR reads, yielding one entry per CDR3 protein. The sample contains about 500,000 distinct CDR3 sequences, about 16% of which appear only once. The sample comprised blood. The chain has TRBV7-9 and TRBJ2-5; 9 bases are a match to TRBD1. The TCR comes from a woman aged 25 to 39 with Graves' ophthalmopathy. The CDR3 nucleotides are TGTGCCAGCACCTTTACGGCCGGGACAGGGATTAAGACCCAGTACTTC. Translation gives CASTFTAGTGIKTQYF.